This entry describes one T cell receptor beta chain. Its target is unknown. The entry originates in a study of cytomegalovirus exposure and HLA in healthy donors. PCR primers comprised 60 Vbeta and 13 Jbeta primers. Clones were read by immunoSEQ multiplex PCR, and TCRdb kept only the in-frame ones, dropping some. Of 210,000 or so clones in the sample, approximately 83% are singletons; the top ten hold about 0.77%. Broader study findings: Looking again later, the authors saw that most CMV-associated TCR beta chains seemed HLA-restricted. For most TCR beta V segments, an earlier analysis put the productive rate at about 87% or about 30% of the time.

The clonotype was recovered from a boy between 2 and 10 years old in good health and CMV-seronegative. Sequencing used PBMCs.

CDR3: CASRQGNQPQHF. In DNA form, the CDR3 reads TGTGCCAGCAGACAAGGCAATCAGCCCCAGCATTTT. This rearrangement joins TRBV27 to TRBJ1-5, with D hard to call. Germline V gene sequence: CDR1 MNHEY, CDR2 SMNVEV (reference sequence). V shed 6 bases and J shed 2 bases, with 5 bases lying between them. The CDR3 runs 12 residues.